A single T cell receptor beta chain is shown here with its context. Which antigen it targets is not known. No much larger clonotype is one base removed from it; base qualities were not supplied. This entry is derived from a study of blood T cell repertoires in COVID-19 (TCRdb year 2020). With regard to the full study: The collaborator samples originated in the United States, Italy and Spain and spanned the acute and convalescent phases of COVID-19. The prospective study material was composed of cDNA or gDNA derived from T cells, B-cell-depleted T cells, or PBMCs. Deeply sampled blood TCRbeta repertoires from subjects exposed to, actively infected with, or recovered from COVID-19 were included in the dataset. A freely available public database, intended as a resource for researchers studying the immune response to SARS-CoV-2, is where the repertoires were released. The samples were drawn from the first 160 participants of the ongoing ImmuneRACE study and from over 950 subjects provided by 6 global collaborators. The sample metadata nearly always contained a de-identified subject ID, COVID-19 status, age in years and sex. Where HLA class I and class II types were available, the types were taken from metadata supplied by the sample provider, not from assay-based typing.

The research as a whole found: The amount of clinical and demographic metadata varied by source and participant and was provided uncurated.

In the prospective study, participants were 18 to 89 years old, resided in about 25 geographic areas of the United States, and were enrolled through a virtual design. To assign participants to cohorts, the prospective study relied on clinical history that participants themselves reported in a screening survey and a study questionnaire. Each participant in the prospective study had whole blood, serum and a nasopharyngeal or oropharyngeal swab collected by mobile phlebotomists. Participants in the prospective study had the option to provide additional blood draws and questionnaires over a roughly two-month period. Prospective study blood samples were shipped either frozen or at room temperature before DNA extraction. TCRbeta CDR3 regions were amplified from genomic DNA using the immunoSEQ Assay, a bias-controlled multiplex PCR. In the authors' own workflow: Nucleated cell counts per sample were estimated from amplification of reference gene primers within the assay. Sequence reads were collapsed and filtered to measure the absolute abundance of every unique TCRbeta CDR3 rearrangement. For each sample, productive Simpson clonality was calculated as the square root of Simpson's diversity index across productive rearrangements. The clones in this table, taken by TCRdb from immuneACCESS, are in-frame only. Not every clone is retained; where verified, under half of the shortfall comes from an unresolved V gene, and the cause of the rest is unknown. For V, J and clone size, that table is used; D and trimming come from the DNA. This sample comprises some 200,000 clones, roughly 80% of them detected only once. Together, the top ten hold approximately 1.2% of the sample.

The clonotype originates from a woman between 40 and 55 years old with acute COVID-19. The source material was PBMCs or T cells enriched from blood (not recorded which).

The nucleotide sequence is given as TGTGCCAGCAGTTTTGGGACAGGGGGCCTTGGAAACACCATATATTTT. Its protein product is CASSFGTGGLGNTIYF. The chain couples TRBV28 to TRBJ1-3, and TRBD1 aligns with 12 junction nucleotides. The germline V gene encodes CDR1 MDHEN and CDR2 SYDVKM. Inclusive of the bounding cysteine and phenylalanine, the CDR3 is 16 residues long. The only DNA kept is the CDR3, 48 bases in frame from the first base. V ends up 3 bases short and J 3 bases short, with an unmatched junction base count of 3.